The 26 T cell receptor beta chains in this list originate from one sample, sequenced in a study of blood T cell repertoires in COVID-19 (dated by TCRdb to the early 2020s). Library generation was performed with the immunoSEQ multiplex PCR assay. The immuneACCESS repertoire file appears here via TCRdb, limited to in-frame rearrangements. These files lack a portion of the clones; in checked studies, under half of the deficit traces to unresolved V genes, and the cause of the others is not known. The sample table holds 90,000 to 100,000 clones, of which around 83% were seen once. 2% of the sample goes to the ten largest clones. The sequenced material came from peripheral blood. The receptors come from a man in his sixties or seventies with active or convalescent COVID-19.

V and J are TRBV5-1 and TRBJ2-7, with D perhaps matching TRBD1 (6 bases). The V end was cut by 4 bases, the J end by 2 bases, with 16 bases between. Germline lookup yields CDR1 SGHRS and CDR2 YFSETQ. This CDR3 spans 15 amino acids. DNA of the CDR3: TGCGCCAGCAGCCAGCGGACAGCGGCTACCTACGAGCAGTACTTC. Protein product: CASSQRTAATYEQYF.

The chain recombines TRBV28 with TRBJ1-5; unclear D gene. The germline gives CDR1 MDHEN, CDR2 SYDVKM. The CDR3 runs to 17 residues. Between the trimmed V and J ends, which lost 3 bases and 1 base, there was a span of 16 bases. CDR3 nucleotides: TGTGCCAGCAGTTTGCCCCCGAGGGTAAGAAGCAATCAGCCCCAGCATTTT. Amino acid sequence: CASSLPPRVRSNQPQHF. Combining the CDR3 with reference TRBV28 and TRBJ1-5 gives the whole variable domain DVKVTQSSRYLVKRTGEKVFLECVQDMDHENMFWYRQDPGLGLRLIYFSYDVKMKEKGDIPEGYSVSREKKERFSLILESASTNQTSMYLCASSLPPRVRSNQPQHFGDGTRLSIL.

The chain has TRBV15 and TRBJ2-1; a possible D gene is TRBD1 (5 bases). Trimming took off 4 bases at V and 8 bases at J, with 15 bases between the two ends. CDR3 length: 14 residues. The germline CDR1 and CDR2 sequences are LNHNV and YYDKDF (reference sequence). The CDR3 loop reads CATSTFSGHHEQFF. CDR3 in DNA: TGTGCCACCAGCACTTTCTCAGGGCATCATGAGCAGTTCTTC.

The chain is built from TRBV5-5 and TRBJ2-3, with D unclear. The CDR3 is made up of 16 amino acids. V lost 1 base to trimming and J lost 3 bases, with 15 bases between them. Germline V CDR1 and CDR2: SGHKS, YYEKEE (reference sequence). CDR3 DNA: TGTGCCAGCAGCTTGTTCGGCGGAGTAGCAACAGATACGCAGTATTTT. It translates to CASSLFGGVATDTQYF. The whole variable domain, filled in from reference TRBV5-5 and TRBJ2-3, reads DAGVTQSPTHLIKTRGQQVTLRCSPISGHKSVSWYQQVLGQGPQFIFQYYEKEERGRGNFPDRFSARQFPNYSSELNVNALLLGDSALYLCASSLFGGVATDTQYFGPGTRLTVL.

V is TRBV28 and J is TRBJ2-2; D perhaps matches TRBD1 (5 bases). The CDR3 spans 14 residues. Trimming pared 5 bases from V and 2 bases from J, leaving 9 bases between. The germline gives CDR1 MDHEN, CDR2 SYDVKM. For the CDR3, the DNA is TGTGCCAGCAGTGGGCAGGGAAACACCGGGGAGCTGTTTTTT. The encoded protein is CASSGQGNTGELFF.

The genes are TRBV3-1 (or the pseudogene TRBV3-2) and TRBJ1-1; 10 bases align to TRBD1. This CDR3 has 15 amino acids. Losses at the gene ends were 4 bases for V and 10 bases for J; bases not matched to a gene: 12. Per germline, CDR1 LGHDT and CDR2 YNNKEL (reference sequence). CDR3 in DNA: TGTGCCAGCAGCCCCACCGGGACAGGGGTTCATGGAGCTTTCTTT. Translated, it gives CASSPTGTGVHGAFF.

The chain has TRBV2 and TRBJ2-1, with TRBD2 as a possible D gene (5 bases). CDR1 and CDR2 from the germline V gene are SNHLY and FYNNEI. V dropped 4 bases and J dropped 2 bases, with 12 bases sitting between them. The CDR3 has 15 residues. This chain's CDR3 is CASSVSEVTYNEQFF. Here the CDR3 DNA reads TGTGCCAGCAGTGTTTCGGAGGTAACCTACAATGAGCAGTTCTTC. The full variable domain, completed using reference TRBV2 and TRBJ2-1, is EPEVTQTPSHQVTQMGQEVILRCVPISNHLYFYWYRQILGQKVEFLVSFYNNEISEKSEIFDDQFSVERPDGSNFTLKIRSTKLEDSAMYFCASSVSEVTYNEQFFGPGTRLTVL.

Turning to this clone: The junction departs from germline at one end; a sequencing error may be responsible. The rearrangement joins TRBV11-2 to TRBJ1-6; unclear D gene. Germline V gene sequence: CDR1 SGHAT, CDR2 FQNNGV. The CDR3 totals 14 residues. CDR3 coding DNA: TGTGCCAACAGCTTAGGGTACAGTAATTCACCCCTCCACTTT. Residues: CANSLGYSNSPLHF.

The V call is TRBV2, the J call TRBJ1-3, with TRBD1 as a possible D gene (6 bases). The CDR3 length is 14 residues. Trimming cost V 5 bases and J 3 bases, with 11 bases left between them. In germline, CDR1 is SNHLY, CDR2 FYNNEI. CDR3 in DNA: TGTGCCAGCAGTAGTGGCAGGGGTGGAAACACCATATATTTT. Translated: CASSSGRGGNTIYF.

This rearrangement joins TRBV6-2 or TRBV6-3 to TRBJ2-1, with 11 bases fitting TRBD2. CDR1 MNHEY and CDR2 SVGEGT come from the germline V gene. Losses at the gene ends were 5 bases for V and 7 bases for J; bases not matched to a gene: 13. This CDR3 contains 17 residues. The CDR3 DNA sequence: TGTGCCAGCAGTCGTATCATTTTAGCGGGGGGGCTAAATGAGCAGTTCTTC. Translation: CASSRIILAGGLNEQFF.

The chain carries TRBV6-2 or TRBV6-3 and TRBJ1-5; D gene ambiguous. Germline CDR1 reads MNHEY; CDR2 reads SVGEGT. The CDR3 is made up of 14 amino acids. Trimming cost V 3 bases and J 5 bases, with 11 bases left between them. The CDR3 sequence: CASSYSRRDQPQHF. CDR3 in DNA: TGTGCCAGCAGTTATAGTAGACGGGATCAGCCCCAGCATTTT.

The chain uses TRBV21-1 and TRBJ1-5; the table's D call, TRBD1, was not checked against the DNA. TRBV21-1 is a pseudogene locus. This CDR3 has 18 residues. This CDR3 is CASSKEALDTDSNQPQHF. The CDR3 coding sequence is TGTGCCAGCAGCAAAGAAGCTCTGGACACTGATAGCAATCAGCCCCAGCATTTT.

This clone occurred a few times. The genes are TRBV21-1 and TRBJ1-6; TRBD1, as called in the table, went unchecked against the DNA. TRBV21-1 is deemed a pseudogene. The CDR3 length is 17 residues. CDR3 loop: CASSKDRPSSYNSPLHF. The CDR3 DNA sequence: TGTGCCAGCAGCAAAGACAGGCCGAGCTCCTATAATTCACCCCTCCACTTT.

The chain combines TRBV19 with TRBJ2-5, with D tentatively TRBD1 (7 bases). This CDR3 has 15 amino acids. Per the germline V gene, CDR1 is LNHDA and CDR2 is SQIVND (reference sequence). V dropped 3 bases and J dropped 5 bases, with 16 bases sitting between them. CDR3 nucleotides: TGTGCCAGTAGTATCTCAGGGGGGCACGGGGAGACCCAGTACTTC. Its protein is CASSISGGHGETQYF. Full variable domain (missing parts from reference TRBV19 and TRBJ2-5): DGGITQSPKYLFRKEGQNVTLSCEQNLNHDAMYWYRQDPGQGLRLIYYSQIVNDFQKGDIAEGYSVSREKKESFPLTVTSAQKNPTAFYLCASSISGGHGETQYFGPGTRLLVL.

This clone was recorded a few times. The rearrangement uses TRBV2 and TRBJ2-2; 8 bases align to TRBD2. Per germline, CDR1 SNHLY and CDR2 FYNNEI. This CDR3 is built from 15 residues. Trimming took 6 bases from V and 2 from J; bases not matched to a gene: 5. Here the CDR3 DNA reads TGTGCCAGCAGAGGCAGCGGGAGCAACACCGGGGAGCTGTTTTTT. It specifies CASRGSGSNTGELFF.

This sequence joins TRBV19 and TRBJ1-1, with a tentative D call TRBD1 (5 bases). The CDR3 runs to 12 residues. The ends were cut back, 8 bases at V and 3 bases at J, with 10 bases in the middle. Per the germline V gene, CDR1 is LNHDA and CDR2 is SQIVND (reference sequence). The CDR3 here is CASRQWHTEAFF. CDR3 bases: TGTGCCAGTCGACAGTGGCACACTGAAGCTTTCTTT.

The chain couples TRBV12-3 or TRBV12-4 to TRBJ1-3; no clear D gene. Trimming took 5 bases from V and 0 from J, leaving 5 bases between them. The CDR3 has 13 amino acids. The CDR3 here is CASSRYSGNTIYF. The CDR3 nucleotides read TGTGCCAGCAGTCGCTACTCTGGAAACACCATATATTTT.

V gene TRBV5-1 combines with J gene TRBJ2-3, with 7 nucleotides matching TRBD2. Germline V gene data show CDR1 as SGHRS and CDR2 as YFSETQ. The CDR3 runs to 17 residues. J gave up 0 bases and V 0 bases, and 7 bases lay outside the gene matches. The CDR3 DNA follows: TGCGCCAGCAGCTTGGGACTAGCACCGTTAAGCACAGATACGCAGTATTTT. It encodes CASSLGLAPLSTDTQYF. The variable domain in full, completed from reference TRBV5-1 and TRBJ2-3, reads KAGVTQTPRYLIKTRGQQVTLSCSPISGHRSVSWYQQTPGQGLQFLFEYFSETQRNKGNFPGRFSGRQFSNSRSEMNVSTLELGDSALYLCASSLGLAPLSTDTQYFGPGTRLTVL.

The J gene is TRBJ2-2, the V gene TRBV5-1; D is unresolved. V lost 4 bases, J lost 1 base, and 14 bases lay in between. Germline CDR1 reads SGHRS; CDR2 reads YFSETQ. This CDR3 has 16 residues. This CDR3 reads CASSPTLTLNTGELFF. CDR3 nucleotides: TGCGCCAGCAGCCCCACTTTGACTTTGAACACCGGGGAGCTGTTTTTT.

The V gene is TRBV19, the J gene TRBJ1-2; possibly TRBD1 for D (5 bases). Per germline, CDR1 LNHDA and CDR2 SQIVND (reference sequence). V was clipped by 3 bases and J by 3 bases, with 14 bases between them. CDR3 size: 15 residues. The CDR3 spells CASSINRRGDYGYTF. CDR3 nucleotides: TGTGCCAGTAGTATCAATCGGCGGGGGGACTATGGCTACACCTTC.

The chain links TRBV10-3 to TRBJ2-2; 9 bases fit TRBD1. Looked up from germline, CDR1 is ENHRY and CDR2 is SYGVKD. V trimming: 2 bases; J trimming: 3 bases; junction bases outside the gene matches: 7. This CDR3 spans 17 amino acids. The CDR3 here is CAISELTGGRDTGELFF. The CDR3 coding sequence is TGTGCCATCAGTGAGCTGACAGGGGGGAGGGACACCGGGGAGCTGTTTTTT.

The CDR3 DNA follows: TGTGCCAGTTCCGATCAAGGACAGGGTAGAAGCGAGCAGTACTTC. Encoded protein: CASSDQGQGRSEQYF. The chain employs TRBV6-6 and TRBJ2-7, with 8 bases matching TRBD1. Germline V gene lookup returns CDR1 MNHNY and CDR2 SVGAGI (reference sequence). The CDR3 spans 15 residues. With 9 bases clipped from V and 6 bases from J, the junction kept 16 bases outside the gene matches.

The chain has TRBV29-1 and TRBJ2-3; D is ambiguous. Per germline, CDR1 SQVTM and CDR2 ANQGSEA. This CDR3 is built from 12 residues. V was pared by 3 bases and J by 1 base, with 5 bases between. The CDR3, as DNA: TGCAGCGTTGAGGCAGGCACAGATACGCAGTATTTT. Residues: CSVEAGTDTQYF.

The chain is built from TRBV28 and TRBJ2-5; 9 nucleotides agree with TRBD2. The CDR3 loop spans 16 amino acids. Germline V CDR1 and CDR2: MDHEN, SYDVKM. Trimming took 6 bases from V and 1 from J; bases not matched to a gene: 9. The CDR3 nucleotides read TGTGCCAGCAGAACAACCCCGGGACTAGCCCAAGAGACCCAGTACTTC. This sequence encodes CASRTTPGLAQETQYF.

The V call is TRBV7-2, the J call TRBJ2-3; the match to TRBD2 covers 11 bases. Trimming at V came to 5 bases and at J to 6 bases, leaving 10 bases not matched to a gene. Per germline, CDR1 SGHTA and CDR2 FQGNSA. The CDR3 is made up of 16 amino acids. Here the CDR3 reads CASSPSTSGTGDTQYF. CDR3 DNA sequence: TGTGCCAGCAGCCCCTCGACTAGCGGGACAGGGGATACGCAGTATTTT. Complete variable domain (other parts from reference TRBV7-2 and TRBJ2-3): GAGVSQSPSNKVTEKGKDVELRCDPISGHTALYWYRQSLGQGLEFLIYFQGNSAPDKSGLPSDRFSAERTGGSVSTLTIQRTQQEDSAVYLCASSPSTSGTGDTQYFGPGTRLTVL.

The gene calls are TRBV30 and TRBJ1-5; TRBD1 is a possible D gene (6 bases). The CDR3 consists of 17 residues. The V end was cut by 5 bases, the J end by 7 bases, with 27 bases between. Germline values: CDR1 GTSNPN, CDR2 SVGIG (reference sequence). CDR3 loop: CAWGDSQGSRVHQPQHF. The CDR3 bases are TGTGCCTGGGGCGACTCTCAGGGGAGTCGGGTCCACCAGCCCCAGCATTTT.